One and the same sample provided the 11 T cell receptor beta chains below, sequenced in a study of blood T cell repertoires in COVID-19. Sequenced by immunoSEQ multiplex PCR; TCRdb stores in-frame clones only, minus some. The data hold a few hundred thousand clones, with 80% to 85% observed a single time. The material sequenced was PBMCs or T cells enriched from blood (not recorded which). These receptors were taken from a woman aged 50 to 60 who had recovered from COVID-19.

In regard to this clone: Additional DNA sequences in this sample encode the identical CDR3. The CDR3 spells CASSRAGGGTDTQYF. CDR3 nucleotides: TGTGCCAGTAGTAGGGCGGGGGGTGGCACAGATACGCAGTATTTT. The chain employs TRBV19 and TRBJ2-3, with 8 bases matching TRBD2. Losses at the gene ends were 4 bases for V and 1 base for J; bases not matched to a gene: 4. The length of the CDR3 is 15 residues. The germline V gene encodes CDR1 LNHDA and CDR2 SQIVND (reference sequence).

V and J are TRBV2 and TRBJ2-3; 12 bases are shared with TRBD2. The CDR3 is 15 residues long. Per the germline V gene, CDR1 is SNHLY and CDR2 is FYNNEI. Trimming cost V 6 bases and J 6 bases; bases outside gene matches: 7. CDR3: CASSGGLAGRDTQYF. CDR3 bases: TGTGCCAGCAGCGGGGGACTAGCGGGCAGGGATACGCAGTATTTT.

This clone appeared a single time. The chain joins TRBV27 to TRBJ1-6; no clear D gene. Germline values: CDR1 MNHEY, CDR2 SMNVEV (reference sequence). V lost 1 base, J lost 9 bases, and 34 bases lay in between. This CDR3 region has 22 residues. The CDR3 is CASSLWYQTAGSSSDVRSPLHF. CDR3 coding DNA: TGTGCCAGCAGTTTATGGTATCAAACAGCAGGATCTTCATCTGATGTTCGTTCACCCCTCCACTTT.

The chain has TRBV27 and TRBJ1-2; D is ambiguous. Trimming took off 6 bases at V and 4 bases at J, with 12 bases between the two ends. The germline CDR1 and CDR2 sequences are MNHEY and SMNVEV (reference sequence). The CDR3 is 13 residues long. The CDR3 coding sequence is TGTGCCAGCAGAGAAGGGAGTAGCTATGGCTACACCTTC. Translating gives CASREGSSYGYTF.

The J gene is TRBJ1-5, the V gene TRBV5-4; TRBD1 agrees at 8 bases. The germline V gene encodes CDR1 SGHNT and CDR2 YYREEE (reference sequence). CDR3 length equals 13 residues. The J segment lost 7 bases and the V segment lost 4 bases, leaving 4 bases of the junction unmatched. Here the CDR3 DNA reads TGTGCCAGCAGCGAGGACAGGGCCCAGCCCCAGCATTTT. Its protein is CASSEDRAQPQHF.

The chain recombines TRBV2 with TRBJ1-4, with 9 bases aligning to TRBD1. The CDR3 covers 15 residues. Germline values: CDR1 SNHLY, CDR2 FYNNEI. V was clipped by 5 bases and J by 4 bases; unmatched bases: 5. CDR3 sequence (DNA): TGTGCCAGCAGTACTATGGGACAGGGTAATGAAAAACTGTTTTTT. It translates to CASSTMGQGNEKLFF.

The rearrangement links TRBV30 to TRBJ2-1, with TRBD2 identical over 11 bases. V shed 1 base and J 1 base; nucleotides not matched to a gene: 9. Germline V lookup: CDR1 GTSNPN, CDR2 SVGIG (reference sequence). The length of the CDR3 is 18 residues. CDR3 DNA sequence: TGTGCCTGGAGTGCAGGGACTAGCGGTTCGCGATCCTACAATGAGCAGTTCTTC. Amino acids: CAWSAGTSGSRSYNEQFF.

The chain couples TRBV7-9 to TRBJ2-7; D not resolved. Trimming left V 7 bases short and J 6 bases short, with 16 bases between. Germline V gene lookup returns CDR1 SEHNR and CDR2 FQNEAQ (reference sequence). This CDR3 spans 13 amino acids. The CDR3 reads CASTQPGGTEQYF. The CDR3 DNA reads TGTGCCAGCACTCAACCGGGTGGTACCGAGCAGTACTTC.

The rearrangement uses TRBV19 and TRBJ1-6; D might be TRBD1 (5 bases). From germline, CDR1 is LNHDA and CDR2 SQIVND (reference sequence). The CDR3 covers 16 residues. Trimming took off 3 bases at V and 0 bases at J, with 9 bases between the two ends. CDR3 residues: CASSIGGSSYNSPLHF. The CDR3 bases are TGTGCCAGTAGTATTGGGGGGAGCTCCTATAATTCACCCCTCCACTTT.

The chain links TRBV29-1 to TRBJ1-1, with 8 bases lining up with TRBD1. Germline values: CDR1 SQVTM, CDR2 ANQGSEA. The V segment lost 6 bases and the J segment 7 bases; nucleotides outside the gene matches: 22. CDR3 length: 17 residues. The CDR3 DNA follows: TGCAGCGTAATCCCTCAAATCCGACAGGGGAGAGGGGGTGAAGCTTTCTTT. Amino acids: CSVIPQIRQGRGGEAFF.

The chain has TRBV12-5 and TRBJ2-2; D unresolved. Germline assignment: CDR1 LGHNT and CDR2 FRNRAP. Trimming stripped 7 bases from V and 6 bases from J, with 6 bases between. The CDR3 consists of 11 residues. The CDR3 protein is CASAHSGELFF. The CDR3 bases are TGTGCTAGTGCTCACTCCGGGGAGCTGTTTTTT.